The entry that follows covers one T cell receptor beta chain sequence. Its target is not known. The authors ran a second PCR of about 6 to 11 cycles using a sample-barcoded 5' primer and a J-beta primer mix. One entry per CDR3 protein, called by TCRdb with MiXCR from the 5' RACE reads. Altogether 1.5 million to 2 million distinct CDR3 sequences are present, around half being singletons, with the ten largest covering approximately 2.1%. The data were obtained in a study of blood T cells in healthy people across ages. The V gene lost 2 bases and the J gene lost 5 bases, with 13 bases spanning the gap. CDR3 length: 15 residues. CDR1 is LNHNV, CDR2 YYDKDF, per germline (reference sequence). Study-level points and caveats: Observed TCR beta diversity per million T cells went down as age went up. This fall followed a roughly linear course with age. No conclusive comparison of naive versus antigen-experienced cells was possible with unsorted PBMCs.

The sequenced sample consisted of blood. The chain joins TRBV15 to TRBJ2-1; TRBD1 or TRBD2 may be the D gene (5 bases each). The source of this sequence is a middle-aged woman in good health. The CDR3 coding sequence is TGTGCCACCAGCAGACCGGGACGGAAAGACAATGAGCAGTTCTTC. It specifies CATSRPGRKDNEQFF.